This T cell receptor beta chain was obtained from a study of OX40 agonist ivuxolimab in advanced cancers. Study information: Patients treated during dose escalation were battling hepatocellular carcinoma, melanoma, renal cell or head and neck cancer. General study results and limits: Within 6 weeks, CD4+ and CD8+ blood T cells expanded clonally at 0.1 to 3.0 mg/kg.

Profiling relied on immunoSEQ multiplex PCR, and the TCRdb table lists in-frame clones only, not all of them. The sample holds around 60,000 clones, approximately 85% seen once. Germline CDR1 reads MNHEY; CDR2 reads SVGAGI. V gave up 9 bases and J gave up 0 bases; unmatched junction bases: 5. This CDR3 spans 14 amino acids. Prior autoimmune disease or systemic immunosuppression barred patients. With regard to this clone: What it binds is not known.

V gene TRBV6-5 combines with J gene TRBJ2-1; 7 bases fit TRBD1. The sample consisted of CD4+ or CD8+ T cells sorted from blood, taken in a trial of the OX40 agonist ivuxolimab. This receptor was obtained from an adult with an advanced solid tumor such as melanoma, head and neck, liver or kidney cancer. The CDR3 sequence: CASQGQSSYNEQFF. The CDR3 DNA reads TGTGCCAGTCAGGGACAGAGCTCCTACAATGAGCAGTTCTTC.